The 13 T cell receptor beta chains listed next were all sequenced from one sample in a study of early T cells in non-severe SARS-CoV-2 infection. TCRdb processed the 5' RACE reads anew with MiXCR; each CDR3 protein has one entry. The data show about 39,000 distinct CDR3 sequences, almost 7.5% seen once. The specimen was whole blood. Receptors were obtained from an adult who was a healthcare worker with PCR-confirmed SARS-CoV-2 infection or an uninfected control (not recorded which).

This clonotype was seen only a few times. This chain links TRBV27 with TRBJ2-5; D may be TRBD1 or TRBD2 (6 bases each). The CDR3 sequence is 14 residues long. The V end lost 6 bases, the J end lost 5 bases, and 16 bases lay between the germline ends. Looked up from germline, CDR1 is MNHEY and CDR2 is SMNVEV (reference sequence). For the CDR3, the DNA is TGTGCCAGCAGCGACAGGTCGGGGGTTGAGACCCAGTACTTC. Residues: CASSDRSGVETQYF.

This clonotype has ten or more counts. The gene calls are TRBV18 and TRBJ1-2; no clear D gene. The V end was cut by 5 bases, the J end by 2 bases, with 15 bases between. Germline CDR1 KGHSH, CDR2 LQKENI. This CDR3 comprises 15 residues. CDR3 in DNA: TGTGCCAGCTCATCGGGCACCCAAACCAACTATGGCTACACCTTC. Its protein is CASSSGTQTNYGYTF.

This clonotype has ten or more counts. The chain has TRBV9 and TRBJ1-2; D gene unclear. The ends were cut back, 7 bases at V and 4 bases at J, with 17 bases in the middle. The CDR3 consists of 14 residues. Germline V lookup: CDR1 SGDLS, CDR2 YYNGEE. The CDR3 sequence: CASHDDRDTYGYTF. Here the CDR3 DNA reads TGTGCCAGCCACGACGACCGCGACACCTATGGCTACACCTTC.

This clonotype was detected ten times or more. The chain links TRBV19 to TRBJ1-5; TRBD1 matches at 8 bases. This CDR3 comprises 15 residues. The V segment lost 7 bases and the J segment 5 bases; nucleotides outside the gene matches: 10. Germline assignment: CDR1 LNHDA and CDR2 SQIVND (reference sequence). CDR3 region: CASNHPRGRDQPQHF. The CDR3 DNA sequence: TGTGCCAGTAACCATCCCAGGGGGCGCGATCAGCCCCAGCATTTT.

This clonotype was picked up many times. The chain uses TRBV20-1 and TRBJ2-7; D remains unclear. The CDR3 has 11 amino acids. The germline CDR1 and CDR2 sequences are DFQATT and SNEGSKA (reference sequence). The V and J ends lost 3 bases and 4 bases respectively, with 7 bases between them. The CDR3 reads CSASVGYEQYF. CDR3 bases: TGCAGTGCTAGTGTCGGTTACGAGCAGTACTTC.

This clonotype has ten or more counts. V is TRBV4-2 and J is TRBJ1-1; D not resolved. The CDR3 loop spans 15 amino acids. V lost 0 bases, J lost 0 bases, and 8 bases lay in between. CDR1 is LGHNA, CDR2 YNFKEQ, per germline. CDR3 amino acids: CASSQEGILNTEAFF. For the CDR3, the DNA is TGTGCCAGCAGCCAAGAAGGGATTTTGAACACTGAAGCTTTCTTT.

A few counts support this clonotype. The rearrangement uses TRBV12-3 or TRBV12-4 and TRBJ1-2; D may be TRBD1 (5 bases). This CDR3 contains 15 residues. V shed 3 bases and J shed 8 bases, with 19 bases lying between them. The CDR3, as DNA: TGTGCCAGCAGTTTCGAGCTCTTCGGGAAGGGGGGCTACACCTTC. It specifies CASSFELFGKGGYTF.

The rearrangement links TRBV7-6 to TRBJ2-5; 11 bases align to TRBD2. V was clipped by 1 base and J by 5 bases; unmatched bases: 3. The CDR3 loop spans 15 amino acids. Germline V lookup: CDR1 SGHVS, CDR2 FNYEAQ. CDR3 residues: CASSLGGTSGETQYF. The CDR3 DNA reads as TGTGCCAGCAGCTTAGGGGGGACTAGCGGCGAGACCCAGTACTTC.

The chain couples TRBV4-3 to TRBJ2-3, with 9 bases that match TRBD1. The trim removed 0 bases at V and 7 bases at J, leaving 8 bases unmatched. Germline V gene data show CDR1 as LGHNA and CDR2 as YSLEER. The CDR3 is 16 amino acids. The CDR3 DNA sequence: TGCGCCAGCAGCCAAGATCCCGGGACAGGGTCCAATACGCAGTATTTT. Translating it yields CASSQDPGTGSNTQYF.

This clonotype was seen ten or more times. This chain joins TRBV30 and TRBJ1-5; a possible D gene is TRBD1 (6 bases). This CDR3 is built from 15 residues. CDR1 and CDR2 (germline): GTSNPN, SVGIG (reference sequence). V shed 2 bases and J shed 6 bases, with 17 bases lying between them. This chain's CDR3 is CAWSSNTGSSQPQHF. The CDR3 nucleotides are TGTGCCTGGAGTAGCAATACAGGGTCCAGTCAGCCCCAGCATTTT.

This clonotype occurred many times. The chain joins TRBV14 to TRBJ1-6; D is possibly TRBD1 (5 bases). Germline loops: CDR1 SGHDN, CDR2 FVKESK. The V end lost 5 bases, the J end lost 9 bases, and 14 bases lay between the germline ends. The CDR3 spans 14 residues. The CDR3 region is CASSSGTLLSPLHF. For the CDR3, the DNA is TGTGCCAGCAGCTCCGGGACTCTCCTTTCACCCCTCCACTTT.

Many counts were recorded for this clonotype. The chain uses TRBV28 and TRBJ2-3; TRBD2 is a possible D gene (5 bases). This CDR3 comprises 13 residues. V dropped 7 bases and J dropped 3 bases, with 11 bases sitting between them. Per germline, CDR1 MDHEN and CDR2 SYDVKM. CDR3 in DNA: TGTGCCAGCATTCCGGGCGGGACAGATACGCAGTATTTT. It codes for CASIPGGTDTQYF.

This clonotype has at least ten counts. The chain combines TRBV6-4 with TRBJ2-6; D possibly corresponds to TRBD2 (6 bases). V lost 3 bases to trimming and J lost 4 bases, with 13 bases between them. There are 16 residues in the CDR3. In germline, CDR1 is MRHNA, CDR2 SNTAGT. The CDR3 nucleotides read TGTGCCAGCAGTGAAACGGGGGTGATGGGGGCCAACGTCCTGACTTTC. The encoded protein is CASSETGVMGANVLTF.